This T cell receptor beta chain originates from a study of T cell responses to AZD1222 COVID-19 vaccine. Germline V lookup: CDR1 LNHDA, CDR2 SQIVND (reference sequence). The CDR3 runs 14 residues. V lost 7 bases and J lost 4; bases outside the gene matches: 8. TCRdb keeps only in-frame clones here, not all; method: immunoSEQ multiplex PCR. The sample contains 100,000 to 150,000 clones, around 88% of which appear only once. The receptor comes from an adult in good health. The material sequenced was peripheral blood, taken on day 0 of MenACWY control vaccination. The rearrangement links TRBV19 to TRBJ1-2; TRBD1 aligns across 8 bases. The chain's CDR3 is CASTWGQGAYGYTF. In nucleotides, the CDR3 is TGTGCCAGTACCTGGGGCCAGGGGGCCTATGGCTACACCTTC.